A selection of T cell receptor beta chains follows, all from one sample in a study of T cells after yellow fever vaccination. From the 5' RACE reads, TCRdb called clonotypes with MiXCR, one entry per CDR3 protein. Of about 240,000 distinct CDR3 sequences in the sample, 6.9% were seen once. Sequencing used CD4+ T cells sorted from PBMCs, obtained 15 days after the yellow fever booster vaccination. These receptors all come from a man aged 25 to 40 who received the YFV17D yellow fever vaccine. Each CDR3 is given with its conserved first and last residue. D genes are given only for firm matches. Part of the rows lack a size; the others show once, few, many or a class for expanded clones.

J,size,D,V,CDR3,DNA
TRBJ1-2,few,NA,TRBV12-3/TRBV12-4,CASSPGQPYGYTF,TGTGCCAGCAGTCCTGGACAGCCCTATGGCTACACCTTC
TRBJ2-2,many,TRBD2,TRBV12-3/TRBV12-4,CASSLTSGNTGELFF,TGTGCCAGCAGTCTCACTAGCGGGAACACCGGGGAGCTGTTTTTT
TRBJ1-2,few,NA,TRBV4-3,CASSPAVGAGYTF,TGCGCCAGCAGCCCAGCAGTGGGGGCTGGCTACACCTTC
TRBJ2-5,many,TRBD2,TRBV6-2/TRBV6-3,CASSLEVSASGKETQYF,TGTGCCAGCAGTTTGGAAGTTTCGGCTAGCGGAAAGGAGACCCAGTACTTC
TRBJ2-7,NA,NA,TRBV14,CASSQDTGRGQYF,TGTGCCAGCAGCCAGGACACAGGGCGAGGGCAGTACTTC
TRBJ2-1,NA,NA,TRBV20-1,CSARKLLHEQFF,TGCAGTGCTAGGAAGTTGCTGCATGAGCAGTTCTTC
TRBJ1-1,many,NA,TRBV14,CASSRTGSGTEAFF,TGTGCCAGCAGCCGAACAGGGTCTGGCACTGAAGCTTTCTTT
TRBJ2-7,NA,NA,TRBV28,CATCGSYEQYF,TGTGCCACTTGTGGATCCTACGAGCAGTACTTC
TRBJ2-2,NA,NA,TRBV27,CASRFGKRGGELFF,TGTGCCAGCAGATTTGGCAAAAGGGGCGGGGAGCTGTTTTTT
TRBJ2-1,many,TRBD2,TRBV7-9,CASSQWGTTSLQFF,TGTGCCAGCAGCCAATGGGGGACTACTTCTTTGCAGTTCTTC
TRBJ2-3,few,TRBD2,TRBV19,CASSTRLAGTTDTQYF,TGTGCCAGTAGTACCCGACTAGCGGGAACAACAGATACGCAGTATTTT
TRBJ2-3,few,TRBD2,TRBV5-6,CASSSLAGGPTDTQYF,TGTGCCAGCAGCTCCCTAGCGGGAGGCCCCACAGATACGCAGTATTTT
TRBJ2-7,NA,TRBD1,TRBV18,CASSLDRVPLKQYF,TGTGCCAGCTCACTGGACAGGGTCCCTCTCAAGCAGTACTTC
TRBJ2-5,NA,NA,TRBV5-1,CASSLAQETQYF,TGCGCCAGCAGCTTGGCACAAGAGACCCAGTACTTC
TRBJ1-3,NA,NA,TRBV4-2,CASSPRDNSGNTIYF,TGTGCCAGCAGCCCCCGGGACAACTCTGGAAACACCATATATTTT
TRBJ2-1,few,NA,TRBV5-8,CASLREQYNEQFF,TGTGCCAGCCTCCGGGAACAATACAATGAGCAGTTCTTC
TRBJ2-3,many,NA,TRBV5-1,CASSPQGQGITDTQYF,TGCGCCAGCAGCCCCCAAGGCCAGGGGATCACAGATACGCAGTATTTT
TRBJ1-6,NA,NA,TRBV7-2,CASSPFNSPLHF,TGTGCCAGCAGCCCATTTAATTCACCCCTCCACTTT
TRBJ2-7,many,NA,TRBV12-3/TRBV12-4,CASSFSAGATYEQYF,TGTGCCAGCAGTTTCTCGGCGGGTGCTACCTACGAGCAGTACTTC
TRBJ2-2,NA,NA,TRBV11-3,CASSLVGGSYTGELFF,TGTGCCAGCAGCTTAGTTGGTGGGAGTTACACCGGGGAGCTGTTTTTT
TRBJ2-7,many,TRBD2,TRBV12-3/TRBV12-4,CASSPGLATYEQYF,TGTGCCAGCAGTCCGGGACTAGCGACCTACGAGCAGTACTTC
TRBJ1-5,NA,TRBD1,TRBV12-3/TRBV12-4,CACKGQNNQPQHF,TGTGCCTGCAAGGGACAGAACAATCAGCCCCAGCATTTT
TRBJ1-3,many,NA,TRBV5-1,CASSLATGNSGNTIYF,TGCGCCAGCAGCTTGGCCACAGGCAACTCTGGAAACACCATATATTTT
TRBJ2-7,few,NA,TRBV6-6,CASSSGSLTGQYF,TGTGCCAGCAGCAGCGGAAGTCTTACGGGACAGTACTTC
TRBJ2-7,NA,TRBD2,TRBV7-2,CASRSEGPPGEGEQYF,TGTGCCAGCAGGTCAGAGGGTCCGCCCGGGGAGGGCGAGCAGTACTTC
TRBJ2-7,NA,NA,TRBV20-1,CSARPDSSYEQYF,TGCAGTGCTAGACCGGACTCATCCTACGAGCAGTACTTC
TRBJ2-7,many,TRBD1,TRBV3-1,CASSVPGQGDEQYF,TGTGCCAGCTCCGTCCCGGGACAGGGTGACGAGCAGTACTTC
TRBJ2-7,many,NA,TRBV7-2,CASTTPGHHYEQYF,TGTGCCAGCACCACCCCTGGACACCACTACGAGCAGTACTTC